Listed below are T cell receptor beta chains from one sample, sequenced in a study of radiotherapy plus CTLA-4 blockade in lung cancer. Data came from immunoSEQ multiplex PCR; TCRdb stores just in-frame clones and leaves some out. The table includes some 70,000 clones, around 86% detected once. The source material was peripheral blood, sampled from a patient treated with radiotherapy plus ipilimumab. These receptors were obtained from a human donor with non-small cell lung cancer who had a partial response to radiotherapy plus ipilimumab. The CDR3 runs from the conserved cysteine through the conserved F or W. D genes are given only for firm matches.

V,D,CDR3
TRBV9,TRBD1,CASSPQGNNYGYTF
TRBV18,TRBD1,CASSPLFGQGDNTGELFF
TRBV27,TRBD1,CASRGTGENEQFF
TRBV11-2,TRBD1,CASRRWTGGMNTEAFF
TRBV5-1,TRBD2,CASSLGPSGSTGELFF
TRBV19,TRBD2,CASSTLLGLADATDTQYF
TRBV9,NA,CASSLSGAKNEKLFF
TRBV11-2,TRBD1,CASSFAGTAYEQYF
TRBV10-2,NA,CASSDGREAFF
TRBV7-2,TRBD2,CASSRTSGTYEQYF
TRBV25-1,TRBD1,CASRRQGGMNTEAFF
TRBV6-1,NA,CASSERGLGEKLFF
TRBV5-1,TRBD2,CASSLELAGGQETQYF
TRBV28,NA,CASSPRGAGTYTQYF
TRBV19,NA,CASRDYSYEQYF
TRBV7-3,TRBD2,CASSLERGNYEQYF
TRBV11-2,TRBD2,CASTPVGEGPYNEQFF
TRBV9,NA,CASILVTVGVTGELFF
TRBV9,NA,CASSVASRSDTQYF
TRBV7-9,NA,CASSFRQEEGKLFF
TRBV28,NA,CASWGRANAFYGYTF
TRBV18,TRBD2,CASSREGTYEQYF
TRBV6-1,NA,CASSAQILDRLDHQPQHF
TRBV7-3,TRBD2,CASSLKGPSGTMGTYEQYF
TRBV6-1,TRBD2,CASSDLIRTSGRVEQFF